This TCR beta chain was identified during a study of blood T cells in healthy people across ages. Study conclusions and caveats: The study found more naive CD4+ cells and higher diversity in long-lived than aged donors.

This clonotype was counted many times. Its cognate antigen is unknown. Combining a sample-barcoded 5' primer with a J-beta primer mix, a second PCR ran for about 6 to 11 cycles. TCRdb used MiXCR to reprocess the 5' RACE reads, holding one entry per CDR3 protein. The repertoire holds about 1.8 million distinct CDR3 sequences, around half seen once, with over 2% in the top ten. The CDR3 contains 15 residues. Trimming removed 5 bases from V and 0 bases from J, with 13 bases in between. Germline V gene lookup returns CDR1 SGHAT and CDR2 FQNNGV. The specimen was blood. This receptor was obtained from a woman between 35 and 50 years old in good health. This rearrangement joins TRBV11-2 to TRBJ2-5; tentatively, D is TRBD1 (6 bases). CDR3 protein: CASSLGTGYQETQYF. The DNA of the CDR3 is TGTGCCAGCAGCCTGGGTACAGGGTACCAAGAGACCCAGTACTTC.